The 2 T cell receptor beta chains listed next were all sequenced from one sample in a study of cytomegalovirus exposure and HLA in healthy donors. The PCR had 60 Vbeta and 13 Jbeta primers. The method was immunoSEQ multiplex PCR; TCRdb's version includes in-frame clones alone and lacks a portion of them. The sample consists of approximately 72,000 clones, 78% of them appearing once. The specimen was PBMCs. These receptors all stem from a male donor in good health and CMV-seropositive.

This clone was observed a single time. In DNA, the CDR3 is TGTGCCAGCAGAAAAAGGGGGGGAGTCACAGATACGCAGTATTTT. This gives the protein CASRKRGGVTDTQYF. The chain employs TRBV6-1 and TRBJ2-3, with D maybe TRBD2 (7 bases). The V gene lost 6 bases and the J gene lost 2 bases, with 15 bases spanning the gap. The germline V gene encodes CDR1 MNHNS and CDR2 SASEGT. The CDR3 has 15 residues.

V usage is TRBV7-2 and J usage is TRBJ2-1; possibly TRBD2 for D (6 bases). Germline CDR1 SGHTA, CDR2 FQGNSA. The ends were cut back, 3 bases at V and 7 bases at J, with 13 bases in the middle. This CDR3 is 14 amino acids long. The CDR3 protein is CASSFGNSGNEQFF. The DNA of the CDR3 is TGTGCCAGCAGCTTCGGCAATAGCGGAAATGAGCAGTTCTTC.